Shown below are 24 T cell receptor beta chains from a single sample sequenced in a study of T cell responses to AZD1222 COVID-19 vaccine. Some clones are missing from TCRdb's copy, which holds only in-frame ones; the method was immunoSEQ multiplex PCR. Counted here are approximately 160,000 clones, roughly 94% occurring once; the ten biggest clones make up approximately 1.1%. The sample in question was peripheral blood, obtained 28 days after the second AZD1222 dose. These receptors were collected from an adult who received the AZD1222 COVID-19 vaccine.

The chain has TRBV30 and TRBJ1-6; D perhaps matches TRBD1 (5 bases). V lost 5 bases, J lost 7 bases, and 12 bases lay in between. From germline, CDR1 is GTSNPN and CDR2 SVGIG (reference sequence). This CDR3 contains 13 residues. CDR3 protein: CAWADTGNSPLHF. CDR3 coding DNA: TGTGCCTGGGCCGATACAGGAAATTCACCCCTCCACTTT.

The chain has TRBV5-1 and TRBJ1-6, with D perhaps matching TRBD1 (5 bases). Germline V gene lookup returns CDR1 SGHRS and CDR2 YFSETQ. V was cut by 0 bases and J by 8 bases, with 15 bases left in between. The CDR3 contains 16 residues. Here the CDR3 DNA reads TGCGCCAGCAGCTTGGGAGGGGATCACCGGGATTCACCCCTCCACTTT. Translation gives CASSLGGDHRDSPLHF. Together with reference TRBV5-1 and TRBJ1-6, the CDR3 gives the full variable domain: KAGVTQTPRYLIKTRGQQVTLSCSPISGHRSVSWYQQTPGQGLQFLFEYFSETQRNKGNFPGRFSGRQFSNSRSEMNVSTLELGDSALYLCASSLGGDHRDSPLHFGNGTRLTVT.

The V and J genes are TRBV19 and TRBJ1-4; unclear D gene. Deletions cut 4 bases from V and 2 bases from J, with 5 bases between. This CDR3 is 13 amino acids long. The germline CDR1 and CDR2 sequences are LNHDA and SQIVND (reference sequence). The CDR3 nucleotides read TGTGCCAGTAGTACGGGGACTAATGAAAAACTGTTTTTT. Protein product: CASSTGTNEKLFF.

This chain uses TRBV19 with TRBJ1-2; D uncertain. CDR1 is LNHDA and CDR2 is SQIVND in the germline V gene (reference sequence). Trimming stripped 6 bases from V and 2 bases from J, with 10 bases between. The CDR3 covers 13 residues. The CDR3 spells CASSWAPNYGYTF. The CDR3 region has the DNA TGTGCCAGTAGCTGGGCACCAAACTATGGCTACACCTTC.

The J gene is TRBJ2-2, the V gene TRBV11-2; perhaps TRBD1 as D (5 bases). The V end was cut by 5 bases, the J end by 0 bases, with 13 bases between. The length of the CDR3 is 16 residues. Germline V CDR1 and CDR2: SGHAT, FQNNGV. DNA of the CDR3: TGTGCCAGCAGCCGCCTGGGGCATACGAACACCGGGGAGCTGTTTTTT. This translates into CASSRLGHTNTGELFF. Full variable domain (outside the CDR3, taken from reference TRBV11-2 and TRBJ2-2): EAGVAQSPRYKIIEKRQSVAFWCNPISGHATLYWYQQILGQGPKLLIQFQNNGVVDDSQLPKDRFSAERLKGVDSTLKIQPAKLEDSAVYLCASSRLGHTNTGELFFGEGSRLTVL.

The chain joins TRBV5-1 to TRBJ1-2, with D possibly TRBD1 on 5 matching bases. CDR3 length: 14 residues. The germline V and J ends were trimmed by 6 bases and 4 bases, with 16 bases remaining between them. Germline lookup yields CDR1 SGHRS and CDR2 YFSETQ. CDR3 sequence reads: CASMPGDGFYGYTF. The CDR3 DNA is TGCGCCAGCATGCCGGGGGACGGGTTCTATGGCTACACCTTC.

The V gene is TRBV5-5, the J gene TRBJ1-1; D not resolved. V lost 1 base and J lost 1, with 11 bases in between. CDR1 is SGHKS and CDR2 is YYEKEE in the germline V gene (reference sequence). The CDR3 runs 15 residues. CDR3 sequence: CASSLTLSWNTEAFF. CDR3 bases: TGTGCCAGCAGCTTGACCCTCAGTTGGAACACTGAAGCTTTCTTT.

The genes are TRBV4-1 and TRBJ1-2; D is uncertain. CDR1 MGHRA and CDR2 YSYEKL come from the germline V gene. This CDR3 spans 15 amino acids. V gave up 3 bases and J gave up 5 bases, with 16 bases separating them. CDR3 nucleotide sequence: TGCGCCAGCAGCCAGGTTGACCCAGGACCGTATGGCTACACCTTC. Translated: CASSQVDPGPYGYTF.

The rearrangement joins TRBV6-5 to TRBJ1-1; TRBD1 matches at 7 bases. The CDR3 is made up of 12 amino acids. Germline loops: CDR1 MNHEY, CDR2 SVGAGI. Unmatched junction bases numbered 5, after V lost 6 bases and J lost 7 bases. Here the CDR3 reads CASRGYRGEAFF. In DNA, the CDR3 is TGTGCCAGCAGGGGTTACAGGGGTGAAGCTTTCTTT.

This chain links TRBV6-1 with TRBJ2-5, with D tentatively TRBD1 (6 bases). Germline CDR1 and CDR2: MNHNS and SASEGT. V lost 2 bases, J lost 3 bases, and 10 bases lay in between. This CDR3 contains 14 residues. CDR3 bases: TGTGCCAGCAGTGAACGGCACAGGGAAGAGACCCAGTACTTC. The encoded protein is CASSERHREETQYF.

The chain couples TRBV3-1 (or the pseudogene TRBV3-2) to TRBJ2-2; D might be TRBD1 (5 bases). The V and J ends lost 2 bases and 4 bases respectively, with 8 bases between them. In germline, CDR1 is LGHDT, CDR2 YNNKEL (reference sequence). This CDR3 contains 14 residues. CDR3 nucleotides: TGTGCCAGCAGCCAACAGGGTGGCACCGGGGAGCTGTTTTTT. Translating gives CASSQQGGTGELFF.

The genes are TRBV6-5 and TRBJ1-5; no clear D. The V gene's germline CDR1 is MNHEY and CDR2 SVGAGI. CDR3 length: 14 residues. Between the trimmed V and J ends, which lost 0 bases and 5 bases, there was a span of 8 bases. The DNA for the CDR3 is TGTGCCAGCAGTTACTCTCGCCGGGATCAGCCCCAGCATTTT. Its translation is CASSYSRRDQPQHF.

The CDR3 loop is CASSGTSLTGELFF. CDR3 bases: TGTGCCAGTTCCGGGACATCTCTCACCGGGGAGCTGTTTTTT. The chain combines TRBV2 with TRBJ2-2; D is perhaps TRBD1 (6 bases). The germline V gene encodes CDR1 SNHLY and CDR2 FYNNEI. V was cut by 9 bases and J by 4 bases, with 15 bases left in between. The CDR3 covers 14 residues.

The CDR3 bases are TGTGCCAGCAGCCAAAGGGGGGTAAGCTCACCCCTCCACTTT. This gives the protein CASSQRGVSSPLHF. The rearrangement links TRBV3-1 (or the pseudogene TRBV3-2) to TRBJ1-6; D is perhaps TRBD1 (6 bases). Trimming left V 2 bases short and J 10 bases short, with 12 bases between. In germline, CDR1 is LGHDT, CDR2 YNNKEL (reference sequence). The CDR3 runs to 14 residues.

This chain uses TRBV10-3 with TRBJ1-4; D is unclear. Germline V lookup: CDR1 ENHRY, CDR2 SYGVKD. Trimming cost V 6 bases and J 0 bases, with 11 bases left between them. The CDR3 is made up of 15 amino acids. The CDR3 DNA sequence: TGTGCCATCAGCGCCACTGGGGCAACTAATGAAAAACTGTTTTTT. Its protein product is CAISATGATNEKLFF.

This chain connects TRBV4-1 to TRBJ1-1; tentatively, D is TRBD1 (5 bases). The V gene lost 4 bases and the J gene lost 0 bases, with 9 bases spanning the gap. Per the germline V gene, CDR1 is MGHRA and CDR2 is YSYEKL. This CDR3 comprises 14 residues. The CDR3 DNA reads as TGCGCCAGCAGCCGGGACTTTATGAACACTGAAGCTTTCTTT. This sequence encodes CASSRDFMNTEAFF.

The gene calls are TRBV30 and TRBJ2-1, with 10 positions matching TRBD2. The CDR3 has 16 residues. Germline V CDR1 and CDR2: GTSNPN, SVGIG (reference sequence). After removal of 1 base from V and 4 bases from J, the junction contained 7 bases not matched to a gene. The chain's CDR3 is CAWSGTERGGYNEQFF. The CDR3 nucleotides read TGTGCCTGGAGTGGGACCGAGCGGGGGGGGTACAATGAGCAGTTCTTC. Together with reference TRBV30 and TRBJ2-1, the CDR3 gives the full variable domain: SQTIHQWPATLVQPVGSPLSLECTVEGTSNPNLYWYRQAAGRGLQLLFYSVGIGQISSEVPQNLSASRPQDRQFILSSKKLLLSDSGFYLCAWSGTERGGYNEQFFGPGTRLTVL.

The rearrangement uses TRBV19 and TRBJ1-5, with 9 bases matching TRBD1. Germline values: CDR1 LNHDA, CDR2 SQIVND (reference sequence). The CDR3 has 17 residues. Trimming removed 7 bases from V and 0 bases from J; junction bases left unmatched: 10. The CDR3 here is CASTGDRVGDSNQPQHF. CDR3 nucleotides: TGTGCCAGTACCGGGGACAGGGTGGGGGATAGCAATCAGCCCCAGCATTTT.

This clone has a single count. V is TRBV15 and J is TRBJ2-2, with 7 bases lining up with TRBD1. The CDR3 is 17 amino acids. The trim removed 0 bases at V and 4 bases at J, leaving 8 bases unmatched. Looked up from germline, CDR1 is LNHNV and CDR2 is YYDKDF (reference sequence). The CDR3 region is CATSREAPGQSTGELFF. Here the CDR3 DNA reads TGTGCCACCAGCAGAGAAGCCCCGGGACAGAGCACCGGGGAGCTGTTTTTT.

To note about this clone: In the same sample, other DNA sequences code for this CDR3. The chain joins TRBV19 to TRBJ1-2; no definite D call. Trimming took off 6 bases at V and 4 bases at J, with 12 bases between the two ends. This CDR3 contains 13 residues. CDR1 and CDR2 (germline): LNHDA, SQIVND (reference sequence). CDR3 in amino acids: CASSIGGGYGYTF. CDR3 in DNA: TGTGCCAGTAGCATCGGCGGAGGCTATGGCTACACCTTC.

The V and J genes are TRBV19 and TRBJ2-5; D not certain. Per the germline V gene, CDR1 is LNHDA and CDR2 is SQIVND (reference sequence). V was clipped by 6 bases and J by 2 bases, with 16 bases between them. There are 15 residues in the CDR3. CDR3 DNA: TGTGCCAGTAGCCCCTTCTCGGCCGAACAAGAGACCCAGTACTTC. Encoded protein: CASSPFSAEQETQYF.

Only one count was recorded for this clone. The V gene is TRBV7-9, the J gene TRBJ1-1, with D maybe TRBD1 (5 bases). The CDR3 extends over 16 amino acids. V was pared by 5 bases and J by 5 bases, with 21 bases between. Germline V gene sequence: CDR1 SEHNR, CDR2 FQNEAQ (reference sequence). CDR3 sequence: CASSPPGGPVRTEAFF. In DNA, the CDR3 is TGTGCCAGCAGCCCACCGGGGGGACCGGTAAGGACTGAAGCTTTCTTT.

This CDR3 reads CASSMRAATDEQFF. The CDR3 bases are TGTGCCAGCAGCATGCGGGCCGCTACGGATGAGCAGTTCTTC. The rearrangement links TRBV7-9 to TRBJ2-1; tentative D call: TRBD2 (5 bases). The CDR3 loop spans 14 amino acids. Germline V CDR1 and CDR2: SEHNR, FQNEAQ (reference sequence). Trimming shortened V by 5 bases and J by 8 bases, and 16 bases separated the two germline ends.

The V call is TRBV9, the J call TRBJ2-6; D call uncertain. The V and J ends lost 1 base and 0 bases respectively, with 8 bases between them. Per germline, CDR1 SGDLS and CDR2 YYNGEE. The CDR3 totals 16 residues. DNA for the CDR3: TGTGCCAGCAGCGTATCACTGATCTCTGGGGCCAACGTCCTGACTTTC. Translated, it gives CASSVSLISGANVLTF.